The next 5 T cell receptor beta chains were all read from a single sample in a study of cytomegalovirus exposure and HLA in healthy donors. With 60 Vbeta and 13 Jbeta primers, the PCR was carried out. This table comes from immunoSEQ multiplex PCR, and its TCRdb copy is limited to in-frame clones, with some not included. The repertoire holds 170,000 or so clones, with 84% as singletons. Sequenced: PBMCs. The receptor source for this set is a man aged 18 to 29 in good health and CMV-seronegative.

Comment on this clone: Other nucleotide sequences from this sample produce the same CDR3. The chain has TRBV27 and TRBJ1-5; D gene unclear. The V end was cut by 2 bases, the J end by 4 bases, with 6 bases between. This CDR3 comprises 13 residues. CDR1 and CDR2 from the germline V gene are MNHEY and SMNVEV (reference sequence). The chain's CDR3 is CASSLAGNQPQHF. The CDR3 nucleotides read TGTGCCAGCAGTTTAGCGGGAAATCAGCCCCAGCATTTT.

The J gene is TRBJ2-3, the V gene TRBV5-6, with D unclear. Germline lookup yields CDR1 SGHDT and CDR2 YYEEEE. Trimming shortened V by 5 bases and J by 5 bases, and 24 bases separated the two germline ends. The CDR3 runs 17 residues. The CDR3 spells CASSSYPAVVSGDTQYF. The DNA of the CDR3 is TGTGCCAGCAGTTCCTACCCTGCGGTCGTCTCGGGAGATACGCAGTATTTT.

This clone occurred once. V usage is TRBV29-1 and J usage is TRBJ1-4, with D hard to call. The V end was cut by 6 bases, the J end by 5 bases, with 13 bases between. Germline CDR1 and CDR2: SQVTM and ANQGSEA. The CDR3 extends over 13 amino acids. Written as DNA, the CDR3 is TGCAGCGTCGTCGCGGGAGGCAATGAAAAACTGTTTTTT. This codes for CSVVAGGNEKLFF.

The V gene is TRBV29-1, the J gene TRBJ2-1; D is possibly TRBD1 (8 bases). This CDR3 has 17 amino acids. Germline V gene sequence: CDR1 SQVTM, CDR2 ANQGSEA. Trimming cost V 7 bases and J 0 bases, with 22 bases left between them. CDR3 residues: CSAGGRGRVSSYNEQFF. The CDR3 nucleotides are TGCAGCGCGGGGGGCAGGGGGCGGGTAAGCTCCTACAATGAGCAGTTCTTC.

Comments on this clone: A junction end diverges from the germline sequence, so it may reflect a read error. The chain has TRBV7-7 and TRBJ2-5, with D possibly matching TRBD2 (6 bases). The CDR3 spans 12 residues. Germline V lookup: CDR1 SSHAT, CDR2 FNYEAQ (reference sequence). The CDR3 sequence is CASTPGGETQYF. CDR3 bases: TGTGCTAGCACCCCTGGGGGGGAGACCCAGTACTTC.